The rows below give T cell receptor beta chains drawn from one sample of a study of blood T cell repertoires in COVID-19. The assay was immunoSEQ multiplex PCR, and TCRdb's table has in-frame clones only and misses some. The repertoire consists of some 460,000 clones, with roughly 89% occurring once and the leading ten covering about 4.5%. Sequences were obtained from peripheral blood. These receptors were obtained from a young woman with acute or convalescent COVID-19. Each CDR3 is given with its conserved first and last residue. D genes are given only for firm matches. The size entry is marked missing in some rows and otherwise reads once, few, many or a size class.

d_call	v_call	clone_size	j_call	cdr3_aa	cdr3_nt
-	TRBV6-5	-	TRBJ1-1	CAIQTRGEGEAFF	TGTGCCATCCAAACCAGGGGTGAGGGTGAAGCTTTCTTT
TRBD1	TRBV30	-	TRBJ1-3	CASTTGGLGRSGNTIYF	TGTGCCTCGACGACAGGGGGCCTTGGTCGCTCTGGAAACACCATATATTTT
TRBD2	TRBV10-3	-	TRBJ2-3	CAISILAGESTDTQYF	TGTGCCATCAGTATACTAGCGGGAGAGAGCACAGATACGCAGTATTTT
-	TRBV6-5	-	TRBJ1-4	CASSTRRTRDEKLFF	TGTGCCAGCAGCACTCGACGGACGAGGGATGAAAAACTGTTTTTT
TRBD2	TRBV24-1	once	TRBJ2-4	CATSHSGRGVSTLAKNIQYF	TGTGCCACCAGTCATTCGGGGCGGGGGGTTTCTACCCTAGCCAAAAACATTCAGTACTTC
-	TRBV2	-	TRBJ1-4	CASRRTQGFNEKLFF	TGTGCCAGCAGAAGAACTCAGGGATTTAATGAAAAACTGTTTTTT
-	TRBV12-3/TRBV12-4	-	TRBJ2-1	CASTSRENEQFF	TGTGCCAGCACCTCCCGGGAGAATGAGCAGTTCTTC
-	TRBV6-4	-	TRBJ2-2	CASSEIPGAGELFF	TGTGCCAGCAGTGAAATACCAGGGGCCGGGGAGCTGTTTTTT
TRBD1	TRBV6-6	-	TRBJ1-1	CASTGQGAYTEAFF	TGTGCCAGCACCGGACAGGGGGCGTACACTGAAGCTTTCTTT
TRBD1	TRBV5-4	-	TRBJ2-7	CASSPGTGGYEQYF	TGTGCCAGCAGCCCCGGGACAGGGGGGTACGAGCAGTACTTC
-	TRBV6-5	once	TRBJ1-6	CASSAQVSPLHF	TGTGCCAGCAGCGCCCAGGTTTCACCCCTCCACTTT
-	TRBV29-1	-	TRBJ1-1	CSVVSRGEAFF	TGCAGCGTTGTTTCGCGGGGTGAAGCTTTCTTT
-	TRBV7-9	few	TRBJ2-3	CASSLMTANTDTQYF	TGTGCCAGCAGCCTAATGACAGCCAACACAGATACGCAGTATTTT
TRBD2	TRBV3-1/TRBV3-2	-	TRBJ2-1	CASSPRGIAGAYNEQFF	TGTGCCAGCAGCCCCCGCGGAATAGCGGGGGCCTACAATGAGCAGTTCTTC
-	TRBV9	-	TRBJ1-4	CASSVAGGTNEKLFF	TGTGCCAGCAGCGTAGCGGGAGGGACTAATGAAAAACTGTTTTTT
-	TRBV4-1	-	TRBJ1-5	CASSQYGQPDQPQHF	TGCGCCAGCAGCCAGTATGGGCAGCCCGATCAGCCCCAGCATTTT
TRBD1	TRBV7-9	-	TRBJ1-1	CASSLGGQGAPDTEAFF	TGTGCCAGCAGCTTAGGGGGCCAGGGGGCGCCGGACACTGAAGCTTTCTTT